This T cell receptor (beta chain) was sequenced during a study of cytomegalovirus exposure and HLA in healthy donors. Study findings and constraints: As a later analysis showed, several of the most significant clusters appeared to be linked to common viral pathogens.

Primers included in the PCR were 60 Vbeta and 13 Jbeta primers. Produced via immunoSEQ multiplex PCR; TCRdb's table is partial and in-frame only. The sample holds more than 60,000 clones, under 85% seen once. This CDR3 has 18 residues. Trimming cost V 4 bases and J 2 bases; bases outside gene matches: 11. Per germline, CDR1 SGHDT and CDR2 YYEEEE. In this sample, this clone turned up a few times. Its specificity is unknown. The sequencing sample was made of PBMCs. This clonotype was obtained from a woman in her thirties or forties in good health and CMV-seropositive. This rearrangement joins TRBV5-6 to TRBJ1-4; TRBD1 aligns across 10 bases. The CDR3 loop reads CASSGAGQGISTNEKLFF. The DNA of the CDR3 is TGTGCCAGCAGCGGCGCGGGACAGGGGATATCTACTAATGAAAAACTGTTTTTT. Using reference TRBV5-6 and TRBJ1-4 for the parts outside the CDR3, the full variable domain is DAGVTQSPTHLIKTRGQQVTLRCSPKSGHDTVSWYQQALGQGPQFIFQYYEEEERQRGNFPDRFSGHQFPNYSSELNVNALLLGDSALYLCASSGAGQGISTNEKLFFGSGTQLSVL.